This TCR beta chain comes out of a study of blood T cell repertoires in COVID-19. Whole-study context: Donors in the United States, Italy and Spain gave samples during acute or convalescent COVID-19. The analysed material was cDNA or gDNA that came from T cells, B-cell-depleted T cells, or PBMCs.

This clone was counted a single time. The germline V gene has CDR1 LGHNA and CDR2 YSLEER. This CDR3 is 15 amino acids long. V lost 4 bases to trimming and J lost 1 base, with 14 bases between them. Sequenced by immunoSEQ multiplex PCR; TCRdb stores in-frame clones only, minus some. The sample shows about 98,000 clones, more than 70% of them seen only once. This clonotype was sampled from a man aged 65 to 85 with acute or convalescent COVID-19. The chain employs TRBV4-3 and TRBJ2-7, with D perhaps matching TRBD2 (5 bases). Sequencing was carried out using peripheral blood. CDR3 protein: CASSPGLGVSYEQYF. CDR3 DNA sequence: TGCGCCAGCAGCCCCGGACTGGGAGTATCCTACGAGCAGTACTTC.